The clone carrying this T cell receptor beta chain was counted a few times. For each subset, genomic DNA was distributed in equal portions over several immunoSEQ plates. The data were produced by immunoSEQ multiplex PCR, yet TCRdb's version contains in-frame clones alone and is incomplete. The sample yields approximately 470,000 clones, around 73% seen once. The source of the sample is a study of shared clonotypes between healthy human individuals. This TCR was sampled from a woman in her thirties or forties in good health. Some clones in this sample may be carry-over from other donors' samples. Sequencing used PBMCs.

CDR3 coding DNA: TGTGCCAGTTCCACGGGAAGGGGGCCTTACTTGAACACTGAAGCTTTCTTT. Its protein is CASSTGRGPYLNTEAFF. J is TRBJ1-1 and V is TRBV19, with TRBD1 matching over 7 bases. The V and J ends lost 8 bases and 0 bases, in that order; junction bases with no gene match: 15. Germline V gives CDR1 LNHDA, CDR2 SQIVND (reference sequence). The CDR3 totals 17 residues.